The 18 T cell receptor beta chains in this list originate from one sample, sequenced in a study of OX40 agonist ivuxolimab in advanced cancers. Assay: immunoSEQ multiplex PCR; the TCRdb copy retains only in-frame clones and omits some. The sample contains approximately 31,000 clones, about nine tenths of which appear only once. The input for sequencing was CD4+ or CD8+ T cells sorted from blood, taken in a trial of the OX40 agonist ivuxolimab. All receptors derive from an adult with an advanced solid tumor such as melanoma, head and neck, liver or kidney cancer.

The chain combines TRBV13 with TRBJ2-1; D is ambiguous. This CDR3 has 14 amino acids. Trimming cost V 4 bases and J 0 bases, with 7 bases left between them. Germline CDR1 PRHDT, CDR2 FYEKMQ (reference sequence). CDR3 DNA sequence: TGTGCCAGCAGCTCCCCGTTCTCCTACAATGAGCAGTTCTTC. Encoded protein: CASSSPFSYNEQFF.

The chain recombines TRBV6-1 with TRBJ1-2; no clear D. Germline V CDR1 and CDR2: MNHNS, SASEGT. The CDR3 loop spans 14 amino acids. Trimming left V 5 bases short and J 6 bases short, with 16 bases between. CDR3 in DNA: TGTGCCAGCAGTAAGACCCAGCAGGAGAATGGCTACACCTTC. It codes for CASSKTQQENGYTF.

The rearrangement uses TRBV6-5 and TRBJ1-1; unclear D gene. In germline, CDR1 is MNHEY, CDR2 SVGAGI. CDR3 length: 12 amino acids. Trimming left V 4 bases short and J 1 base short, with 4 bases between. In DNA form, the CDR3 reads TGTGCCAGCAGTTCTGCGAACACTGAAGCTTTCTTT. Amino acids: CASSSANTEAFF.

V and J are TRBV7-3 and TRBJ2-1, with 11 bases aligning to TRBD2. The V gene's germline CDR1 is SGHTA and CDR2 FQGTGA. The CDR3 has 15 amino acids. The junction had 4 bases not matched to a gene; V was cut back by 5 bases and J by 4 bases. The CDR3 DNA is TGTGCCAGCAGCGTTGGGACTAGCGGATACAATGAGCAGTTCTTC. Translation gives CASSVGTSGYNEQFF.

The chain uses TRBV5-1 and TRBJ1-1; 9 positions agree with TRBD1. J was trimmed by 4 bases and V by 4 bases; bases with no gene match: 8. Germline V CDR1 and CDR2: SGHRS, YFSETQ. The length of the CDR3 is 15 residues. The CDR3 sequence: CASSVLQGAGTEAFF. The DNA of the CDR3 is TGCGCCAGCAGCGTACTACAGGGGGCAGGCACTGAAGCTTTCTTT. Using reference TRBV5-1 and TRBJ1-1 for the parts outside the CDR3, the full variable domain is KAGVTQTPRYLIKTRGQQVTLSCSPISGHRSVSWYQQTPGQGLQFLFEYFSETQRNKGNFPGRFSGRQFSNSRSEMNVSTLELGDSALYLCASSVLQGAGTEAFFGQGTRLTVV.

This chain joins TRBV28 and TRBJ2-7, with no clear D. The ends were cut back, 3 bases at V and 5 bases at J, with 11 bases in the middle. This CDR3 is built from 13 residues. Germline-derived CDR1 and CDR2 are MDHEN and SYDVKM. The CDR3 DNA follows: TGTGCCAGCAGTTTGACTGGCACGCACGAGCAGTACTTC. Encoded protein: CASSLTGTHEQYF.

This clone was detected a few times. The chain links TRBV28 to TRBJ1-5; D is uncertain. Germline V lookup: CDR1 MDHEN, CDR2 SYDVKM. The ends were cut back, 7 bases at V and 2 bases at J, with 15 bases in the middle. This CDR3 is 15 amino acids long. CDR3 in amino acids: CASNLRGKGNQPQHF. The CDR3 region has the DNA TGTGCCAGCAACCTTCGGGGAAAAGGCAATCAGCCCCAGCATTTT.

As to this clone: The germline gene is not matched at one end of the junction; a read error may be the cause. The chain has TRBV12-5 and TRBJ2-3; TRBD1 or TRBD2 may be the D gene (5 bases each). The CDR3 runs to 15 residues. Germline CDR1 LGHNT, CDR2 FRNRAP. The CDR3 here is CASATGPSSTNTQYF. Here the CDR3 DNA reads TGTGCTAGTGCTACAGGACCTAGCTCCACAAATACGCAGTATTTT. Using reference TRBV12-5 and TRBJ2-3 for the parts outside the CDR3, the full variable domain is DARVTQTPRHKVTEMGQEVTMRCQPILGHNTVFWYRQTMMQGLELLAYFRNRAPLDDSGMPKDRFSAEMPDATLATLKIQPSEPRDSAVYFCASATGPSSTNTQYFGPGTRLTVL.

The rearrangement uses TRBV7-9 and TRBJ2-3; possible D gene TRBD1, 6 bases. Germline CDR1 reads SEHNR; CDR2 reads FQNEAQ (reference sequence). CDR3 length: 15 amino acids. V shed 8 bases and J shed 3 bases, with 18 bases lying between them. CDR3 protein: CASGSRDKGTDTQYF. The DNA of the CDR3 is TGTGCCAGCGGCTCTCGGGACAAGGGAACAGATACGCAGTATTTT.

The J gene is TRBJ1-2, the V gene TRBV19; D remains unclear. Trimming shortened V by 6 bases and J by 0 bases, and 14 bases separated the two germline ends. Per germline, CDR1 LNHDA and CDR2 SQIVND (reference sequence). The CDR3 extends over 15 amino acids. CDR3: CASRLFGGTNYGYTF. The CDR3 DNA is TGTGCCAGTAGGCTTTTCGGTGGTACTAACTATGGCTACACCTTC.

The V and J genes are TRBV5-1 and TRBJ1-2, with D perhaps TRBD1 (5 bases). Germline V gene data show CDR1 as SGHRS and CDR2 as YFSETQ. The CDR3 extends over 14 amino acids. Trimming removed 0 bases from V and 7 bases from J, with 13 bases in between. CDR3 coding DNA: TGCGCCAGCAGCTTGGATACAGGACGGGGTGGCTACACCTTC. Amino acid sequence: CASSLDTGRGGYTF.

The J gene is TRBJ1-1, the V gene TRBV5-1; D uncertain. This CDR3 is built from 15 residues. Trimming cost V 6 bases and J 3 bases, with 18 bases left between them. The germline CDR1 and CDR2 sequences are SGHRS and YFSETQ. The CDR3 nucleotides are TGCGCCAGCAAGGAAAGGACCAGGAGGGACACTGAAGCTTTCTTT. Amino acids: CASKERTRRDTEAFF.

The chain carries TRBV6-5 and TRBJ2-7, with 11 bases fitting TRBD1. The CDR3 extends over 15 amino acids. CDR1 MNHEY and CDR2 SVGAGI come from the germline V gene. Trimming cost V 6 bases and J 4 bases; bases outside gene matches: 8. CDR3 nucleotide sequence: TGTGCCAGCAGCAGAGGACAGGGGGCAATTTACGAGCAGTACTTC. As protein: CASSRGQGAIYEQYF.

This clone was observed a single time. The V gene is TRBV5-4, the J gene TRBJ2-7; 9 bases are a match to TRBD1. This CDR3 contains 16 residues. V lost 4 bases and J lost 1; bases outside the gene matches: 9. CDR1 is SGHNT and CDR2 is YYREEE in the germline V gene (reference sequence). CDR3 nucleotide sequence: TGTGCCAGCAGCCCCCCTCGGGGACAGGGATCCTACGAGCAGTACTTC. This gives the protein CASSPPRGQGSYEQYF.

The CDR3 spells CSVDEQNTGELFF. For the CDR3, the DNA is TGCAGCGTTGACGAGCAGAACACCGGGGAGCTGTTTTTT. The V and J genes are TRBV29-1 and TRBJ2-2; D is ambiguous. Per the germline V gene, CDR1 is SQVTM and CDR2 is ANQGSEA. The CDR3 has 13 amino acids. V lost 3 bases and J 1 base, leaving 6 bases between the germline ends.

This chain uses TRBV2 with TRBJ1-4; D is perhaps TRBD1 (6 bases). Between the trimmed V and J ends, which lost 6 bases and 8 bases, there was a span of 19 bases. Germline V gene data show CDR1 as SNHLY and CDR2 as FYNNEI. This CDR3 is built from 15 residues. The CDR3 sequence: CASSETGSVGEKLFF. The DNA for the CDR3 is TGTGCCAGCAGCGAAACAGGGTCGGTCGGGGAAAAACTGTTTTTT.

The CDR3 region has the DNA TGCGCCAGCAGTGCCAGGACCTCCTCCTACAATGAGCAGTTCTTC. This gives the protein CASSARTSSYNEQFF. This rearrangement joins TRBV10-1 to TRBJ2-1; D remains unclear. The CDR3 loop spans 15 amino acids. Trimming left V 4 bases short and J 0 bases short, with 10 bases between. Germline-derived CDR1 and CDR2 are WNHNN and SYGVQD (reference sequence).

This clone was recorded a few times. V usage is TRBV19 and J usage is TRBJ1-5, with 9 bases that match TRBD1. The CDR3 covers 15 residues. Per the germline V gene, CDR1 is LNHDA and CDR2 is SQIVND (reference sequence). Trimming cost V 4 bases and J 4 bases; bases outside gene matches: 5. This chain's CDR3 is CASSKGQGKNQPQHF. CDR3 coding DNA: TGTGCCAGTAGTAAGGGACAGGGCAAGAATCAGCCCCAGCATTTT.